Below, one T cell receptor beta chain is given with its context. The clone's antigen remains unknown. No qualities accompany the bases; no much larger clone lies one base away. This sample is part of a study of OX40 agonist ivuxolimab in advanced cancers. The study in broad terms: Ivuxolimab was an agonistic, fully human IgG2 monoclonal antibody directed against OX40 (CD134), a costimulatory receptor. Partial responses were achieved by three dose-escalation patients, of whom one had hepatocellular carcinoma and two had cutaneous melanoma. The dose-escalation cohort was roughly 80% male with a mean age of about 60 years, ranging from 23 to 79. Peripheral TCRbeta sequencing aimed to test whether ivuxolimab altered TCR sequence diversity and caused clonal T-cell expansion. Intravenous ivuxolimab was administered to patients every 2 weeks at six dose levels: 0.01, 0.1, 0.3, 1.5, 3 and 10 mg/kg. The paper describes the monotherapy dose-escalation part (N = 52 patients) of the phase I trial of ivuxolimab. Among the approximately 50 dose-escalation patients, about 20 had hepatocellular carcinoma, 15 or so melanoma, 9 renal cell carcinoma and 9 head and neck cancer. Patients were allowed to have had prior anti-PD-1, anti-PD-L1 or anti-CTLA-4 therapy, and approximately 40% of the dose-escalation patients had previously received checkpoint inhibitors.

Patients with autoimmune disease history or receiving systemic immunosuppression were excluded from the trial. Peripheral blood for TCR sequencing was collected from all dose cohorts at baseline, on cycle 4 day 1, and on cycle 7 day 1. The samples were taken from a phase I, first-in-human, multicenter, open-label dose-escalation trial of ivuxolimab. Adults with locally advanced or metastatic head and neck squamous cell, hepatocellular, melanoma or renal cell carcinoma were enrolled in the trial. Before TCR sequencing, CD4+ T cells and CD8+ T cells were sorted from peripheral blood as separate populations. For sequencing of the TCRbeta CDR3 region, genomic DNA was extracted from the sorted cells. TCRbeta CDR3 regions were sequenced using the immunoSEQ Assay. TCRdb took over this immuneACCESS table, retaining in-frame rearrangements with V and J assigned. Such tables are incomplete; in checked studies, under half of the missing clones stem from an unresolved V gene, and the remainder is unexplained. This sample holds fewer than 85,000 clones; around 93% were observed only once. The ten largest clones represent approximately 0.5% of the sample.

Via the germline V gene, CDR1 is SGHRS and CDR2 YFSETQ. Unmatched junction bases come to 9, with V trimmed by 4 bases and J by 5 bases. Counted from cysteine to phenylalanine, this CDR3 has 15 amino acids. Only the CDR3 DNA stays, 45 bases, in frame from base 1. General findings and caveats noted by the study authors: Antigen specificity was not determined for the clonally expanded peripheral T cells. Clonal expansion of both CD4+ and CD8+ blood T cells was observed from baseline to week 6 at doses 0.1 to 3.0 mg/kg. Low levels of normalized T-cell clonal expansion were also shown by some nonresponding patients. After ivuxolimab, expanded clones were on average more numerous among CD8+ T cells than among CD4+ T cells. Partial responders in the 0.1-3.0 mg/kg groups had among the lowest normalized peripheral clonal expansion, especially among CD8+ T cells.

The TCR sequence derives from an adult with an advanced solid tumor such as melanoma, head and neck, liver or kidney cancer. Here the chain combines TRBV5-1 and TRBJ2-7, with 10 bases in between that match TRBD2. The specimen was CD4+ or CD8+ T cells sorted from blood, collected in a trial of the OX40 agonist ivuxolimab. The CDR3 is CASSAGLAEGNEQYF. The DNA reads as follows: TGCGCCAGCAGCGCAGGACTAGCGGAAGGTAACGAGCAGTACTTC.